This T cell receptor beta chain was observed in a study of cytomegalovirus exposure and HLA in healthy donors. Whole-study findings and limits: Because they were indistinguishable, some V segments, including TRBV6-2 and TRBV6-3, were excluded.

PCR employed 60 Vbeta and 13 Jbeta primers. The assay was immunoSEQ multiplex PCR, and TCRdb's table has in-frame clones only and misses some. Here the sample spans approximately 100,000 clones, roughly 71% being singletons. The V end was cut by 4 bases, the J end by 1 base, with 13 bases between. Germline V lookup: CDR1 MNHNS, CDR2 SASEGT. The CDR3 sequence is 15 residues long. With regard to this clone: As yet, its antigen is unknown.

The sequence came from a middle-aged man in good health and CMV-seropositive. The sample comprised PBMCs. The chain carries TRBV6-1 and TRBJ2-5; maybe TRBD2 (5 bases). CDR3 sequence (DNA): TGTGCCAGCAGTGTTGATGCCGGGATCCAAGAGACCCAGTACTTC. The encoded protein is CASSVDAGIQETQYF.